The sequence of this T cell receptor (beta chain) was determined in a study of response to subunit inactivated influenza vaccine. TCRdb ran MiXCR on the RT-PCR reads and lists one entry per CDR3 protein. The repertoire holds about 540,000 distinct CDR3 sequences, with less than 25% as singletons. This CDR3 has 11 residues. The germline gives CDR1 MDHEN, CDR2 SYDVKM. This clonotype was detected only a few times. These data were also reused for a study on T cells expressing NK-cell markers. From that report: With UMIs, 5'RACE template switching was used to make TCR beta cDNA. Researchers got TCR beta repertoires out of sorted CD3+CD56+NKG2C+, CD3+CD56+NKG2C- and CD3+CD56-NKG2C+ T cells. The share of CD8+ T cells held by dominant NKG2C+ clonotypes was roughly 1.0-7.5% in about six donors. There remained a lack of clarity about HCMV specificity of expanded NKG2C+ T cell clones.

The gene calls are TRBV28 and TRBJ1-2; D remains unclear. Sequencing used CD4+ T cells sorted from PBMCs, obtained about 12 days after vaccination. This TCR derives from a man aged 50 or older who received an inactivated influenza vaccine. The chain's CDR3 is CYVGTNYGYTF. The CDR3 DNA reads as TGTTATGTGGGTACTAACTATGGCTACACCTTC.